This T cell receptor beta chain is drawn from a study of T cells in Graves' hyperthyroidism and ophthalmopathy. What was amplified from RNA transcripts were TCR beta CDR3 regions. First-round RT-PCR targeting the TCR CDR3 was performed with the HTBI primer set. TCRdb itself ran the multiplex PCR reads through MiXCR, one entry per CDR3 protein. This repertoire shows 350,000 to 400,000 distinct CDR3 sequences, about 15% found once; its top ten account for approximately 32%. Graves' hyperthyroidism showing no ophthalmopathy progression within 18 months was considered stable. Diagnosis of hyperthyroidism was new in patients aged 18 to 65, and its duration was under 2 months. Each 10 ml fresh peripheral blood draw supplied the PBMCs. Germline-derived CDR1 and CDR2 are SGHDN and FVKESK. This CDR3 region has 13 residues. V was clipped by 3 bases and J by 5 bases, with 11 bases between them.

This clonotype was sampled from a woman under 40 with Graves' hyperthyroidism. Input material: blood. This chain connects TRBV14 to TRBJ2-7; D remains ambiguous. DNA for the CDR3: TGTGCCAGCAGCCACCTCAGTACGCACGAGCAGTACTTC. Protein sequence: CASSHLSTHEQYF.